Below are 14 T cell receptor beta chains sequenced from a single sample in a study of neoadjuvant nivolumab and ipilimumab in lung cancer. Using immunoSEQ multiplex PCR, the repertoire was profiled, and TCRdb retains in-frame clones only, with some absent. The data contain 30,000 or so clones, about nine tenths of them singletons. This specimen consisted of peripheral blood, obtained after neoadjuvant nivolumab, alone or with ipilimumab, at or shortly before surgery. These receptors were collected from an adult with non-small cell lung cancer.

The rearrangement joins TRBV28 to TRBJ2-3; D gene unclear. The CDR3 spans 12 residues. The germline V and J ends were trimmed by 6 bases and 10 bases, with 14 bases remaining between them. Looked up from germline, CDR1 is MDHEN and CDR2 is SYDVKM. This CDR3 reads CASSIPSSAQYF. Written as DNA, the CDR3 is TGTGCCAGCAGCATCCCTTCGTCGGCGCAGTATTTT.

On this clone itself: Its ends do not fully match the called genes, so a read error is possible. V gene TRBV9 combines with J gene TRBJ2-5; D gene uncertain. CDR3 length equals 12 residues. CDR1 is SGDLS, CDR2 YYNGEE, per germline. The CDR3 spells CASSVDQETQYF. In DNA form, the CDR3 reads TGTGCCAGCAGCGTAGACCAGGAGACCCAGTACTTC. Together with reference TRBV9 and TRBJ2-5, the CDR3 gives the full variable domain: DSGVTQTPKHLITATGQRVTLRCSPRSGDLSVYWYQQSLDQGLQFLIQYYNGEERAKGNILERFSAQQFPDLHSELNLSSLELGDSALYFCASSVDQETQYFGPGTRLLVL.

The chain combines TRBV6-5 with TRBJ1-5; TRBD1 might be the D (5 bases). The V end was cut by 4 bases, the J end by 7 bases, with 11 bases between. CDR3 length: 13 amino acids. Germline CDR1 MNHEY, CDR2 SVGAGI. The CDR3, as DNA: TGTGCCAGCAGTTCCCGGGGCGGGCAGCCCCAGCATTTT. Its protein is CASSSRGGQPQHF.

This sequence joins TRBV29-1 and TRBJ1-1; weak D call: TRBD1 (5 bases). Trimming removed 1 base at V and 0 bases at J, with 12 bases between. The CDR3 is made up of 15 amino acids. Germline V gene sequence: CDR1 SQVTM, CDR2 ANQGSEA. CDR3 loop: CSVEGKTVMNTEAFF. CDR3 in DNA: TGCAGCGTTGAAGGCAAGACAGTCATGAACACTGAAGCTTTCTTT.

CDR3 bases: TGTGCCATCACCACCCAAGCGGACAACTATGGCTACACCTTC. This translates into CAITTQADNYGYTF. This chain links TRBV10-3 with TRBJ1-2; D uncertain. V shed 7 bases and J shed 2 bases, with 14 bases lying between them. The CDR3 runs to 14 residues. The germline V gene has CDR1 ENHRY and CDR2 SYGVKD.

The chain links TRBV5-1 to TRBJ2-1, with D unclear. The CDR3 is 11 amino acids. Germline V gene data show CDR1 as SGHRS and CDR2 as YFSETQ. Deletions cut 5 bases from V and 10 bases from J, with 10 bases between. The CDR3 protein is CASRELGEQFF. CDR3 DNA: TGCGCCAGCAGGGAGTTGGGAGAGCAGTTCTTC.

The rearrangement links TRBV2 to TRBJ2-7, with D hard to call. Germline assignment: CDR1 SNHLY and CDR2 FYNNEI. V was trimmed by 3 bases and J by 2 bases, leaving 5 bases between them. This CDR3 is built from 12 residues. The CDR3 sequence is CASSDLPYEQYF. CDR3 coding DNA: TGTGCCAGCAGTGATCTACCCTACGAGCAGTACTTC.

The chain employs TRBV6-1 and TRBJ2-7, with 8 bases aligning to TRBD1. The V and J ends lost 3 bases and 3 bases, in that order; junction bases with no gene match: 7. Germline CDR1 and CDR2: MNHNS and SASEGT. The CDR3 has 15 residues. CDR3 nucleotide sequence: TGTGCCAGCAGTGAGCCCGGGACAGGACGCTACGAGCAGTACTTC. It yields the protein CASSEPGTGRYEQYF.

This rearrangement joins TRBV6-5 to TRBJ2-3, with 8 bases matching TRBD1. This CDR3 is built from 16 residues. CDR1 and CDR2 from the germline V gene are MNHEY and SVGAGI. The ends lost 0 bases at V and 4 bases at J; junction bases unmatched: 6. The CDR3 nucleotides are TGTGCCAGCAGTTACTCGCAGGGGGCTCGTTCAGATACGCAGTATTTT. The encoded protein is CASSYSQGARSDTQYF.

The rearrangement links TRBV6-6 to TRBJ1-2; a weak D match, TRBD1 (5 bases). CDR1 MNHNY and CDR2 SVGAGI come from the germline V gene (reference sequence). The ends were cut back, 4 bases at V and 7 bases at J, with 22 bases in the middle. The CDR3 has 16 residues. The chain's CDR3 is CASSFPRSGRKSGYTF. CDR3 DNA: TGTGCCAGCAGTTTTCCACGGTCGGGACGGAAGTCTGGCTACACCTTC.

This clone occurred once. The rearrangement links TRBV5-1 to TRBJ1-3, with D possibly being TRBD1 (6 bases). This CDR3 has 14 residues. Trimming removed 5 bases at V and 0 bases at J, with 9 bases between. Germline values: CDR1 SGHRS, CDR2 YFSETQ. This chain's CDR3 is CASRDSASGNTIYF. CDR3 sequence (DNA): TGCGCCAGCAGGGACAGCGCCTCTGGAAACACCATATATTTT.

This chain uses TRBV5-1 with TRBJ2-1, with 9 bases aligning to TRBD1. V lost 0 bases and J lost 8; bases outside the gene matches: 6. The length of the CDR3 is 15 residues. The germline V gene encodes CDR1 SGHRS and CDR2 YFSETQ. CDR3 residues: CASSLVRTGEDEQFF. The CDR3 nucleotides read TGCGCCAGCAGCTTGGTACGGACAGGGGAGGATGAGCAGTTCTTC.

The J gene is TRBJ1-2, the V gene TRBV11-2, with D possibly matching TRBD1 (5 bases). Germline CDR1 is SGHAT and CDR2 is FQNNGV. The CDR3 has 15 amino acids. Trimming removed 1 base from V and 6 bases from J, with 15 bases in between. Here the CDR3 DNA reads TGTGCCAGCAGCTTAGGGGGGTCAGGTTACGATGGCTACACCTTC. It translates to CASSLGGSGYDGYTF.

The chain recombines TRBV4-1 with TRBJ2-5, with D perhaps given as TRBD1 or TRBD2 (5 bases each). Germline V gene lookup returns CDR1 MGHRA and CDR2 YSYEKL. The V end lost 3 bases, the J end lost 3 bases, and 17 bases lay between the germline ends. This CDR3 has 16 amino acids. The CDR3 protein is CASSHYGRGRKETQYF. As DNA, the CDR3 is TGCGCCAGCAGCCATTACGGACGGGGACGTAAAGAGACCCAGTACTTC.